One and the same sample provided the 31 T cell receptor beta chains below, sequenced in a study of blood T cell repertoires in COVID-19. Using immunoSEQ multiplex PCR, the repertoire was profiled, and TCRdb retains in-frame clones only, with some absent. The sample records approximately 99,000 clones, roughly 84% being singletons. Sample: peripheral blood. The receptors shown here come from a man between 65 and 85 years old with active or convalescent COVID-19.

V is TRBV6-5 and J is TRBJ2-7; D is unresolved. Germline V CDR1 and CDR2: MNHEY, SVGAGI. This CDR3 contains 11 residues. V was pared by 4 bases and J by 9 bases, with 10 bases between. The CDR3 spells CASSFGLGQYF. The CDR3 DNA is TGTGCCAGCAGTTTTGGGCTTGGGCAGTACTTC.

CDR3 nucleotide sequence: TGCGCCAGCAGCTTGGCCGGACAGGGCCCGAATGGCTACACCTTC. The encoded protein is CASSLAGQGPNGYTF. The rearrangement uses TRBV5-1 and TRBJ1-2, with 8 nucleotides matching TRBD1. The CDR3 is 15 amino acids. Unmatched junction bases numbered 7, after V lost 0 bases and J lost 6 bases. Germline assignment: CDR1 SGHRS and CDR2 YFSETQ.

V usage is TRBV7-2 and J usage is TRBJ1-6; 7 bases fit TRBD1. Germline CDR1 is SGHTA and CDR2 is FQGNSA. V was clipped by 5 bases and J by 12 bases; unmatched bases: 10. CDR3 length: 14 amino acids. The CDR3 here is CASSLWDRSGPLHF. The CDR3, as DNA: TGTGCCAGCAGCCTTTGGGACAGATCGGGACCCCTCCACTTT.

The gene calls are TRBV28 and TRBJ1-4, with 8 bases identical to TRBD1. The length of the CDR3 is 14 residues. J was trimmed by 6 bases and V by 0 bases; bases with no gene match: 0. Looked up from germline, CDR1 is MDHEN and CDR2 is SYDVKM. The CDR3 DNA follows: TGTGCCAGCAGTTTATGGACAGGGGATGAAAAACTGTTTTTT. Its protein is CASSLWTGDEKLFF.

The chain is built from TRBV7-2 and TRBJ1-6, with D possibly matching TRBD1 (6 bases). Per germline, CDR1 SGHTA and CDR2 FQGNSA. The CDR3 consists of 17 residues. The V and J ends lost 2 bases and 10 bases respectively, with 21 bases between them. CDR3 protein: CASSLPGRGGLRSPLHF. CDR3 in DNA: TGTGCCAGCAGCTTACCGGGACGGGGGGGGCTTCGGTCACCCCTCCACTTT.

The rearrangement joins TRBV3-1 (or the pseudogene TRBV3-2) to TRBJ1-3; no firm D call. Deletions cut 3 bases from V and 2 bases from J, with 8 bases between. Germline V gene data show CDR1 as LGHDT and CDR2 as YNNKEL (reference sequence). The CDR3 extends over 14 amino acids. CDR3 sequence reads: CASSHGVAGNTIYF. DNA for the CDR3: TGTGCCAGCAGCCACGGGGTGGCTGGAAACACCATATATTTT.

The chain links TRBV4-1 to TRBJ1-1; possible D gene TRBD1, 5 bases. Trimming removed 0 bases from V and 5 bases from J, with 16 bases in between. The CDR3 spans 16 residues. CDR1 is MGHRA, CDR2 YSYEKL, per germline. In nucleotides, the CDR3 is TGCGCCAGCAGCCAAGATCGGATGCGGGGGAAGACTGAAGCTTTCTTT. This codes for CASSQDRMRGKTEAFF.

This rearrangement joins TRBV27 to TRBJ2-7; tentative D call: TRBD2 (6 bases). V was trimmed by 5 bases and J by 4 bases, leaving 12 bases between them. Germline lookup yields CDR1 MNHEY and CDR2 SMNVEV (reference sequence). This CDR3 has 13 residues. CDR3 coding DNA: TGTGCCAGCAGTCGAGCGGGCCCTTACGAGCAGTACTTC. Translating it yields CASSRAGPYEQYF.

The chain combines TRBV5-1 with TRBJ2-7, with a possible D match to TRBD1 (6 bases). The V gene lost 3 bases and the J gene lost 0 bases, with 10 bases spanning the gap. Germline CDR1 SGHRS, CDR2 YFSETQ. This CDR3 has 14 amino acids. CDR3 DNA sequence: TGCGCCAGCAGCTCGGACAGTCCCTCCTACGAGCAGTACTTC. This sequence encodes CASSSDSPSYEQYF.

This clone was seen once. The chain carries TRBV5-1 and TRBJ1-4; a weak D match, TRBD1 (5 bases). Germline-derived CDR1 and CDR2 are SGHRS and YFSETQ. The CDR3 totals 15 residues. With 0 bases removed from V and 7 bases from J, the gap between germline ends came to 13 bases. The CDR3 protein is CASSLGDSRSEKLFF. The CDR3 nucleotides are TGCGCCAGCAGCTTGGGTGACAGCCGCTCTGAAAAACTGTTTTTT.

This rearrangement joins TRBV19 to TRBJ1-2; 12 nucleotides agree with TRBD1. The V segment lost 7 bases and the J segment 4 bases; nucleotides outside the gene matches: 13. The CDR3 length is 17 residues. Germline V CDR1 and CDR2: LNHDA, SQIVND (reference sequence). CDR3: CASTLTGTGGRIYGYTF. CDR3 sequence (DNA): TGTGCCAGTACTTTAACCGGGACAGGGGGCCGCATCTATGGCTACACCTTC.

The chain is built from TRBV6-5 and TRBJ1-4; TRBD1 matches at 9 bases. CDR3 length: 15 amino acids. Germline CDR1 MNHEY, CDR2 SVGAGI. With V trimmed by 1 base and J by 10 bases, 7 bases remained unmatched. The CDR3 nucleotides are TGTGCCAGCAGTTACTACCCACTGGGACAGGGAAAACTGTTTTTT. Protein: CASSYYPLGQGKLFF.

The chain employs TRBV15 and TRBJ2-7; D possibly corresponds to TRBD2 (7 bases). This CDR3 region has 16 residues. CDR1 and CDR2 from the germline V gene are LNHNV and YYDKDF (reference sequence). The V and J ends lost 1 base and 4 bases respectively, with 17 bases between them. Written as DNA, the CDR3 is TGTGCCACCAGCAGAGCGGGGGGAAGGGGGGCTTACGAGCAGTACTTC. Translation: CATSRAGGRGAYEQYF.

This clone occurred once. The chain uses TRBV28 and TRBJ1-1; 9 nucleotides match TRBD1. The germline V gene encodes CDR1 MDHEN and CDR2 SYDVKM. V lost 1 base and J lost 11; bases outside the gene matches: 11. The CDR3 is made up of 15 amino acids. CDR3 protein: CASSLSGRQGGNAFF. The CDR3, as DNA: TGTGCCAGCAGTTTATCTGGCAGACAGGGGGGGAATGCTTTCTTT.

The CDR3 DNA is TGTGCCAGCAGCCCGGGACTAAGGTTGAATGAGCAGTTCTTC. This sequence encodes CASSPGLRLNEQFF. V usage is TRBV7-9 and J usage is TRBJ2-1, with 7 bases aligning to TRBD2. This CDR3 comprises 14 residues. From germline, CDR1 is SEHNR and CDR2 FQNEAQ (reference sequence). The junction had 8 bases not matched to a gene; V was cut back by 5 bases and J by 7 bases.

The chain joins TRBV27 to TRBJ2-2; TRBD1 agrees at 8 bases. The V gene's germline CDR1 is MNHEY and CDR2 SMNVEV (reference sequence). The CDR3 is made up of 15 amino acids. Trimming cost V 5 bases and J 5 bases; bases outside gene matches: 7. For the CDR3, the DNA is TGTGCCAGCAGTAAGGACAGGGCGGGGACCGGGGAGCTGTTTTTT. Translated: CASSKDRAGTGELFF.

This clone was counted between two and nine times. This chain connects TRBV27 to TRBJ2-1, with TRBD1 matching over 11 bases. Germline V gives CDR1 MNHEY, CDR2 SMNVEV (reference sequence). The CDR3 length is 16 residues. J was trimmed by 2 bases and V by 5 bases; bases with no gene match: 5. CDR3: CASSLLGQGAYNEQFF. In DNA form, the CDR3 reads TGTGCCAGCAGTCTACTGGGACAGGGGGCCTACAATGAGCAGTTCTTC.

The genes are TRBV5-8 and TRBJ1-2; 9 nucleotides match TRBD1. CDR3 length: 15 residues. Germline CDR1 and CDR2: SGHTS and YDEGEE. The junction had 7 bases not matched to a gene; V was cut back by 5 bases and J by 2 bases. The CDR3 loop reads CASRKTGTGNYGYTF. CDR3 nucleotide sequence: TGTGCCAGCAGGAAAACCGGGACAGGGAACTATGGCTACACCTTC.

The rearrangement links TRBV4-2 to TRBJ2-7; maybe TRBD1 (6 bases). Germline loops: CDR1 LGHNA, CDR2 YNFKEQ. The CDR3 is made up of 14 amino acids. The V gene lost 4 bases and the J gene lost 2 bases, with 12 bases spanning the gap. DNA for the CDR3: TGTGCCAGCAGCCGGGACACCAATACCTACGAGCAGTACTTC. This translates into CASSRDTNTYEQYF.

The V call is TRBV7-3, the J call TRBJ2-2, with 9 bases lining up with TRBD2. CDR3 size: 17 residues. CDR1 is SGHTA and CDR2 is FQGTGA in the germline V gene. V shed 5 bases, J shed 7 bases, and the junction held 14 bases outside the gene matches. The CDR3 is CASSPLGAGGFIGELFF. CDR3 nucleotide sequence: TGTGCCAGCAGCCCCCTCGGGGCGGGGGGGTTCATCGGGGAGCTGTTTTTT.

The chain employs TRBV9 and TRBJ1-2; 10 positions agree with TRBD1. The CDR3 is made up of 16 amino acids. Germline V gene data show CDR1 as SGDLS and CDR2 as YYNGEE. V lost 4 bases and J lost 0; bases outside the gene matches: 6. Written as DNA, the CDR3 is TGTGCCAGCAGCTCCCCCGGGACAGGGGCTAACTATGGCTACACCTTC. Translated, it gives CASSSPGTGANYGYTF. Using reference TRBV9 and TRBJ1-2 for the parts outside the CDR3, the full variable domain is DSGVTQTPKHLITATGQRVTLRCSPRSGDLSVYWYQQSLDQGLQFLIQYYNGEERAKGNILERFSAQQFPDLHSELNLSSLELGDSALYFCASSSPGTGANYGYTFGSGTRLTVV.

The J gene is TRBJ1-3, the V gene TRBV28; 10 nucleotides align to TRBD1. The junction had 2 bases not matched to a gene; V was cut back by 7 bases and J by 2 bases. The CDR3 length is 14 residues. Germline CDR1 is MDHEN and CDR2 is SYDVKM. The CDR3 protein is CASTTGGPGNTIYF. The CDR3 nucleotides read TGTGCCAGCACGACAGGGGGCCCTGGAAACACCATATATTTT.

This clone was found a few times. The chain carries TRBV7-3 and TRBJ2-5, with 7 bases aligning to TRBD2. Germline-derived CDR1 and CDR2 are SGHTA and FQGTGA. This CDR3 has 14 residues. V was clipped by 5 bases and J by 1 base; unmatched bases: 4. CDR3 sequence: CASSPGGPQETQYF. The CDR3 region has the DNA TGTGCCAGCAGCCCGGGGGGTCCCCAAGAGACCCAGTACTTC.

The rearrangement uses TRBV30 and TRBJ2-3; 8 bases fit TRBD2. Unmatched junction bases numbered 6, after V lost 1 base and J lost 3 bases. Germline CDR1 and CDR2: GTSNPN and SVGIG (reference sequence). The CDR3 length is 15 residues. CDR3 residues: CAWSAGGRVTDTQYF. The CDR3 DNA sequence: TGTGCCTGGAGTGCGGGGGGGCGGGTGACAGATACGCAGTATTTT. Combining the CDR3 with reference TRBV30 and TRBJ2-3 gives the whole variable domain SQTIHQWPATLVQPVGSPLSLECTVEGTSNPNLYWYRQAAGRGLQLLFYSVGIGQISSEVPQNLSASRPQDRQFILSSKKLLLSDSGFYLCAWSAGGRVTDTQYFGPGTRLTVL.

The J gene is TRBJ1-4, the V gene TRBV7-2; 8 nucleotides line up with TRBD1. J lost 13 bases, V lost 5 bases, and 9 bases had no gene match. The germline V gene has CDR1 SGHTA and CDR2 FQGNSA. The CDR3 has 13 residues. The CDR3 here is CASSNGQGLRLFF. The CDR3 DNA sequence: TGTGCCAGCAGCAACGGACAGGGTCTGAGACTGTTTTTT. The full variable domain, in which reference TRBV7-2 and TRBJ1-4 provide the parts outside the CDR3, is GAGVSQSPSNKVTEKGKDVELRCDPISGHTALYWYRQSLGQGLEFLIYFQGNSAPDKSGLPSDRFSAERTGGSVSTLTIQRTQQEDSAVYLCASSNGQGLRLFFGSGTQLSVL.

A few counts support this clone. CDR3 in amino acids: CASSLLPQTSGGTDTQYF. The DNA for the CDR3 is TGTGCCAGCAGCCTACTCCCCCAGACTAGCGGGGGCACAGATACGCAGTATTTT. V and J are TRBV7-3 and TRBJ2-3, with TRBD2 identical over 11 bases. Germline V gene sequence: CDR1 SGHTA, CDR2 FQGTGA. Trimming took 5 bases from V and 1 from J; bases not matched to a gene: 11. The CDR3 is made up of 18 amino acids.

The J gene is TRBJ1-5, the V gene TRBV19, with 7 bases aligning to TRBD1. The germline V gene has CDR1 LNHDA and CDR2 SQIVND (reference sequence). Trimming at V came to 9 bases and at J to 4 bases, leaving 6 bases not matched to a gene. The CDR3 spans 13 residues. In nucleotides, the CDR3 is TGTGCCAGCCAGGGACAGCTGAATCAGCCCCAGCATTTT. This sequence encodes CASQGQLNQPQHF.

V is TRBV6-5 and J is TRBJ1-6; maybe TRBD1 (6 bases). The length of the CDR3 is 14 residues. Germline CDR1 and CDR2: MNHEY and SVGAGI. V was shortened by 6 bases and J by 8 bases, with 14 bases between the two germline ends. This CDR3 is CASRRTEPYSPLHF. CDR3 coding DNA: TGTGCCAGCAGGCGGACAGAGCCATATTCACCCCTCCACTTT.

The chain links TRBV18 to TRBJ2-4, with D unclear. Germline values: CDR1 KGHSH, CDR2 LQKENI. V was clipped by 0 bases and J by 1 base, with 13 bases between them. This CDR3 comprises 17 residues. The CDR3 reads CASSPPNTSPAKNIQYF. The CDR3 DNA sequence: TGTGCCAGCTCACCACCCAATACTTCCCCCGCCAAAAACATTCAGTACTTC.

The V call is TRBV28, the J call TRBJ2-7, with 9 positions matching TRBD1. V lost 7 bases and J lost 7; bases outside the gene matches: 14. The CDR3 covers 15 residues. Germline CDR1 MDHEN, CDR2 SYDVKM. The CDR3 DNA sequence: TGTGCCAGCACCTTGATCGGGACAGGGTCTAGAGAGCAGTACTTC. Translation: CASTLIGTGSREQYF.

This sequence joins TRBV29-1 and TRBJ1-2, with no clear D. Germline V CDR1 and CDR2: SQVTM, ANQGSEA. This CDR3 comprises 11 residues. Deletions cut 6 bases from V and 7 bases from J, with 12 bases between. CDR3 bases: TGCAGCGTATTCGTATACGGTGGCTACACCTTC. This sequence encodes CSVFVYGGYTF.